The 4 T cell receptor beta chains below were found in one sample sequenced in a study of control samples from healthy donors and cancer patients (dated by TCRdb to 2018 to 2020). Library creation used the immunoSEQ multiplex PCR assay. TCRdb limited this immuneACCESS table to in-frame rearrangements with V and J called. A share of clones is missing; checked studies link under half to unresolved V genes, and the rest is unexplained. The sample includes roughly 170,000 clones, with around 94% observed a single time. Of the sample, over 1.3% falls within the top ten clones. Material for sequencing was blood. Receptor source: a woman aged 18-30 years in good health.

V and J are TRBV9 and TRBJ1-1, with D possibly being TRBD1 (5 bases). Germline V gene sequence: CDR1 SGDLS, CDR2 YYNGEE. The length of the CDR3 is 14 residues. The V end lost 3 bases, the J end lost 2 bases, and 11 bases lay between the germline ends. Here the CDR3 DNA reads TGTGCCAGCAGCGCCGGGACGGAAAACACTGAAGCTTTCTTT. This sequence encodes CASSAGTENTEAFF.

This clone was observed once. V gene TRBV6-5 combines with J gene TRBJ2-7; D is unresolved. Germline V CDR1 and CDR2: MNHEY, SVGAGI. The CDR3 has 12 residues. Trimming took 7 bases from V and 6 from J, leaving 13 bases between them. CDR3 bases: TGTGCCAGCACCACTTCCGAGGTCGAGCAGTACTTC. Translating it yields CASTTSEVEQYF.

The chain recombines TRBV7-2 with TRBJ2-5; TRBD2 might be the D (6 bases). Trimming removed 4 bases from V and 2 bases from J, with 8 bases in between. CDR1 is SGHTA and CDR2 is FQGNSA in the germline V gene. CDR3 length: 13 residues. CDR3 residues: CASSSGLQETQYF. The DNA of the CDR3 is TGTGCCAGCAGCTCGGGACTTCAAGAGACCCAGTACTTC.

The chain employs TRBV6-5 and TRBJ1-2; maybe TRBD1 (5 bases). This CDR3 has 13 amino acids. V shed 6 bases and J shed 8 bases, with 16 bases lying between them. Per germline, CDR1 MNHEY and CDR2 SVGAGI. The CDR3 sequence: CASSRTGSWGYTF. CDR3 DNA: TGTGCCAGCAGCCGAACAGGATCGTGGGGCTACACCTTC.